The clone carrying this TCR beta chain has just a few counts. This specimen comes from a study of blood T cell repertoires in COVID-19. In the study overall: PBMCs, B-cell-depleted T cells, or T cells were the source of the cDNA or gDNA that made up the material.

CDR3 size: 15 residues. Germline-derived CDR1 and CDR2 are LGHNA and YNFKEQ. Deletions cut 1 base from V and 1 base from J, with 10 bases between. In the study's own analysis: Reference gene primer amplification yielded estimated nucleated cell counts. Clones were sequenced by immunoSEQ multiplex PCR, and TCRdb holds only the in-frame ones, with some missing. V, J and clone size are taken as reported in that table, and D and trimming were inferred from the DNA itself. This table has about 300,000 clones, 88% appearing once. The chain combines TRBV4-2 with TRBJ1-2; no firm D call. This sequence was found in a woman aged 30 to 39 who had recovered from COVID-19. The sequenced sample was peripheral blood. The CDR3 is CASSQGLVSNYGYTF. The DNA for the CDR3 is TGTGCCAGCAGCCAAGGTCTAGTCAGTAACTATGGCTACACCTTC.